Presented here are 26 T cell receptor beta chains from one specimen sequenced in a study of CD8 T cells in ankylosing spondylitis. TCRdb fed the 5' RACE reads into MiXCR, producing one record per CDR3 protein. The sample has roughly 440,000 distinct CDR3 sequences; about a sixth are singletons. General observations from the study: Characteristic of ankylosing spondylitis blood, it appeared, was a TCR beta motif comprising about 8 highly homologous variants.

These receptors' antigens are unknown. The source material was blood, either unsorted or a sorted T cell fraction (not recorded which). Receptor source: a male donor with ankylosing spondylitis.

The chain employs TRBV5-1 and TRBJ2-1; 11 bases are shared with TRBD2. Germline CDR1 and CDR2: SGHRS and YFSETQ. This CDR3 spans 15 amino acids. Unmatched junction bases numbered 5, after V lost 0 bases and J lost 9 bases. The CDR3 DNA sequence: TGCGCCAGCAGCTTGGAAGGTAGCGGGGGGGGTGAGCAGTTCTTC. This codes for CASSLEGSGGGEQFF.

This clonotype was seen only a few times. V usage is TRBV20-1 and J usage is TRBJ1-5; 8 bases fit TRBD1. The CDR3 spans 13 residues. V was clipped by 6 bases and J by 6 bases; unmatched bases: 7. Germline CDR1 is DFQATT and CDR2 is SNEGSKA (reference sequence). Here the CDR3 DNA reads TGCAGTGCACCTGACAGGGGAGGTCAGCCCCAGCATTTT. Its protein product is CSAPDRGGQPQHF.

Concerning this clonotype itself: One base away lies a much larger clone, so this may be a sequencing read error. The genes are TRBV3-1 and TRBJ1-1; D unresolved. The V gene's germline CDR1 is LGHDT and CDR2 YNNKEL (reference sequence). The V gene lost 4 bases and the J gene lost 1 base, with 7 bases spanning the gap. The CDR3 covers 13 residues. CDR3 region: CASSRQPNTEAFF. CDR3 bases: TGTGCCAGCAGCCGCCAGCCGAACACTGAAGCTTTCTTT.

This rearrangement joins TRBV15 to TRBJ2-7, with no clear D. CDR3 length: 14 amino acids. Trimming left V 2 bases short and J 4 bases short, with 12 bases between. Germline values: CDR1 LNHNV, CDR2 YYDKDF (reference sequence). The CDR3 reads CATSRPDRIYEQYF. CDR3 nucleotides: TGTGCCACCAGCAGACCTGACCGGATTTACGAGCAGTACTTC.

This clonotype came up a few times. This chain connects TRBV18 to TRBJ1-1; 7 bases align to TRBD1. V shed 2 bases and J 11 bases; nucleotides not matched to a gene: 5. This CDR3 has 12 residues. The germline V gene has CDR1 KGHSH and CDR2 LQKENI. This CDR3 is CASSPDRVVAFF. The CDR3 DNA reads as TGTGCCAGCTCACCAGACAGGGTTGTTGCTTTCTTT. The full variable domain, completed using reference TRBV18 and TRBJ1-1, is NAGVMQNPRHLVRRRGQEARLRCSPMKGHSHVYWYRQLPEEGLKFMVYLQKENIIDESGMPKERFSAEFPKEGPSILRIQQVVRGDSAAYFCASSPDRVVAFFGQGTRLTVV.

This clonotype turned up a few times. The V call is TRBV6-1, the J call TRBJ2-7; D may be TRBD2 (5 bases). Germline loops: CDR1 MNHNS, CDR2 SASEGT. Trimming stripped 6 bases from V and 3 bases from J, with 9 bases between. This CDR3 is built from 12 residues. The CDR3 DNA is TGTGCCAGCAGACCCGCGGGCTACGAGCAGTACTTC. It encodes CASRPAGYEQYF.

This clonotype appeared a few times. In DNA form, the CDR3 reads TGCGCCAGCAGTGACAGGGGGGAGCCCCAGCATTTT. Protein sequence: CASSDRGEPQHF. This chain joins TRBV10-2 and TRBJ1-5; 7 nucleotides agree with TRBD1. The CDR3 length is 12 residues. V trimming: 3 bases; J trimming: 8 bases; junction bases outside the gene matches: 1. Per germline, CDR1 WSHSY and CDR2 SAAADI.

The chain is built from TRBV5-1 and TRBJ1-2; D might be TRBD1 (6 bases). The ends were cut back, 4 bases at V and 6 bases at J, with 13 bases in the middle. This CDR3 comprises 13 residues. The germline gives CDR1 SGHRS, CDR2 YFSETQ. CDR3 residues: CASSQTGWDGYTF. DNA for the CDR3: TGCGCCAGCAGCCAAACAGGGTGGGATGGCTACACCTTC.

In its sample, this clonotype was seen a few times. The chain couples TRBV2 to TRBJ1-2; D unresolved. The CDR3 is 11 residues long. Germline assignment: CDR1 SNHLY and CDR2 FYNNEI. The V end lost 6 bases, the J end lost 5 bases, and 7 bases lay between the germline ends. The CDR3 nucleotides are TGTGCCAGCAGCCCGGAGTATGGCTACACCTTC. It encodes CASSPEYGYTF.

The sample holds a few counts of this clonotype. The chain recombines TRBV20-1 with TRBJ2-1, with 7 bases aligning to TRBD2. Germline V gives CDR1 DFQATT, CDR2 SNEGSKA (reference sequence). The CDR3 covers 16 residues. V lost 3 bases, J lost 10 bases, and 18 bases stayed unmatched. The CDR3 DNA is TGCAGTGCTAGGGCAACCCTCCTTGGGGGAGGGCGAGAGCAGTTCTTC. This encodes CSARATLLGGGREQFF.

The chain combines TRBV2 with TRBJ2-2; D unresolved. The CDR3 totals 15 residues. The germline V and J ends were trimmed by 4 bases and 1 base, with 10 bases remaining between them. From germline, CDR1 is SNHLY and CDR2 FYNNEI. The CDR3 sequence: CASSAQPLNTGELFF. The CDR3 bases are TGTGCCAGCAGTGCCCAACCCCTGAACACCGGGGAGCTGTTTTTT.

In its sample, this clonotype was seen a few times. The chain carries TRBV5-6 and TRBJ2-5; 8 nucleotides align to TRBD2. V lost 2 bases and J lost 5; bases outside the gene matches: 5. The CDR3 runs 14 residues. Germline loops: CDR1 SGHDT, CDR2 YYEEEE. CDR3: CASSFSGMRETQYF. The CDR3 DNA follows: TGTGCCAGCAGCTTTAGCGGGATGAGGGAGACCCAGTACTTC.

The chain is built from TRBV29-1 and TRBJ2-1, with D tentatively TRBD1 or TRBD2 (6 bases each). Germline V CDR1 and CDR2: SQVTM, ANQGSEA. Trimming took 7 bases from V and 4 from J, leaving 17 bases between them. The CDR3 length is 14 residues. CDR3 DNA sequence: TGCAGCGACCCCGGGCGGAGGGGGTACAATGAGCAGTTCTTC. Translation: CSDPGRRGYNEQFF.

The rearrangement links TRBV7-9 to TRBJ2-1, with 8 bases fitting TRBD2. The V gene's germline CDR1 is SEHNR and CDR2 FQNEAQ (reference sequence). The CDR3 totals 14 residues. J gave up 7 bases and V 4 bases, and 6 bases lay outside the gene matches. Here the CDR3 reads CASSSGTSINEQFF. The CDR3 DNA sequence: TGTGCCAGCAGCTCCGGGACTAGTATAAATGAGCAGTTCTTC.

J is TRBJ1-3 and V is TRBV15, with D perhaps TRBD1 (6 bases). CDR1 and CDR2 from the germline V gene are LNHNV and YYDKDF (reference sequence). V was trimmed by 0 bases and J by 0 bases, leaving 9 bases between them. This CDR3 is built from 16 residues. The CDR3: CATSRETGSSGNTIYF. The CDR3 region has the DNA TGTGCCACCAGCAGAGAAACAGGGAGCTCTGGAAACACCATATATTTT.

This clonotype was observed a few times. The chain carries TRBV25-1 and TRBJ1-1; D remains ambiguous. The germline V gene encodes CDR1 MGHDK and CDR2 SYGVNS. The CDR3 has 13 residues. The V end was cut by 5 bases, the J end by 5 bases, with 12 bases between. The chain's CDR3 is CASSPLPGTEAFF. CDR3 DNA sequence: TGTGCCAGCAGTCCCCTCCCGGGGACTGAAGCTTTCTTT.

This clonotype was picked up a small number of times. V gene TRBV19 combines with J gene TRBJ1-2; D not resolved. Germline lookup yields CDR1 LNHDA and CDR2 SQIVND (reference sequence). The CDR3 is 14 residues long. Trimming cost V 4 bases and J 8 bases, with 17 bases left between them. CDR3 residues: CASSTTGLVGGYTF. In nucleotides, the CDR3 is TGTGCCAGTAGTACCACCGGGCTGGTGGGAGGCTACACCTTC.

The chain joins TRBV29-1 to TRBJ2-1; D is possibly TRBD2 (5 bases). The CDR3 loop spans 11 amino acids. V was clipped by 6 bases and J by 8 bases, with 11 bases between them. CDR1 and CDR2 from the germline V gene are SQVTM and ANQGSEA. CDR3 in amino acids: CSVVVRDEQFF. The CDR3 region has the DNA TGCAGCGTGGTAGTGAGGGATGAGCAGTTCTTC.

This clonotype was picked up a small number of times. This chain connects TRBV24-1 to TRBJ1-2, with D unresolved. CDR1 is KGHDR, CDR2 SFDVKD, per germline. The CDR3 extends over 14 amino acids. V was cut by 3 bases and J by 1 base, with 8 bases left in between. The chain's CDR3 is CATSDEDYNYGYTF. DNA for the CDR3: TGTGCCACCAGTGATGAAGATTATAACTATGGCTACACCTTC.

The chain couples TRBV6-1 to TRBJ1-5; 7 nucleotides line up with TRBD1. Germline lookup yields CDR1 MNHNS and CDR2 SASEGT. The CDR3 runs to 15 residues. V was pared by 5 bases and J by 4 bases, with 8 bases of the junction left unmatched. The DNA for the CDR3 is TGTGCCAGCAGTCCTAACAGGGGCCCGAATCAGCCCCAGCATTTT. This codes for CASSPNRGPNQPQHF.

V gene TRBV12-3 or TRBV12-4 combines with J gene TRBJ1-2; tentatively, D is TRBD1 (5 bases). Trimming cost V 1 base and J 5 bases, with 11 bases left between them. The CDR3 sequence is 14 residues long. The CDR3 is CASSLGAGWYGYTF. For the CDR3, the DNA is TGTGCCAGCAGTTTAGGCGCAGGGTGGTATGGCTACACCTTC.

This clonotype was observed a handful of times. The chain uses TRBV20-1 and TRBJ1-5, with D possibly TRBD1 on 6 matching bases. This CDR3 has 14 residues. The ends were cut back, 1 base at V and 7 bases at J, with 14 bases in the middle. Germline CDR1 is DFQATT and CDR2 is SNEGSKA (reference sequence). CDR3 residues: CSARVGGAGQPQHF. DNA for the CDR3: TGCAGTGCTAGAGTCGGGGGGGCAGGGCAGCCCCAGCATTTT.

The rearrangement uses TRBV3-1 and TRBJ1-1, with a tentative D call TRBD1 (5 bases). The germline V gene encodes CDR1 LGHDT and CDR2 YNNKEL (reference sequence). CDR3 length: 15 residues. The V gene lost 4 bases and the J gene lost 0 bases, with 12 bases spanning the gap. The CDR3: CASSPTQGLNTEAFF. Written as DNA, the CDR3 is TGTGCCAGCAGCCCCACCCAGGGACTGAACACTGAAGCTTTCTTT.

The chain carries TRBV3-1 and TRBJ1-4; weak D call: TRBD1 (6 bases). The CDR3 loop spans 17 amino acids. Trimming removed 4 bases from V and 0 bases from J, with 15 bases in between. Germline assignment: CDR1 LGHDT and CDR2 YNNKEL (reference sequence). In DNA form, the CDR3 reads TGTGCCAGCAGCCTTTTCCCGGGGGCCGCAACTAATGAAAAACTGTTTTTT. Protein product: CASSLFPGAATNEKLFF.

This clonotype was picked up a small number of times. The rearrangement joins TRBV20-1 to TRBJ1-3; D gene uncertain. Germline lookup yields CDR1 DFQATT and CDR2 SNEGSKA (reference sequence). Trimming stripped 2 bases from V and 4 bases from J, with 9 bases between. This CDR3 has 13 residues. The CDR3 sequence: CSARNLGGNTIYF. For the CDR3, the DNA is TGCAGTGCTAGAAACCTAGGAGGAAACACCATATATTTT.

This clonotype was observed many times. The gene calls are TRBV5-1 and TRBJ2-5; D is unclear. Germline V lookup: CDR1 SGHRS, CDR2 YFSETQ. V lost 5 bases to trimming and J lost 0 bases, with 5 bases between them. The CDR3 runs to 12 residues. Here the CDR3 reads CASSPNQETQYF. The CDR3 DNA reads as TGCGCCAGCAGTCCGAACCAAGAGACCCAGTACTTC.